This passage covers 21 T cell receptor beta chains from one sample sequenced in a study of T cells in Graves' hyperthyroidism and ophthalmopathy. Amplified TCR beta CDR3 regions came from RNA transcripts. During a first-round RT-PCR of the TCR CDR3, the HTBI primer set was used. TCRdb itself ran the multiplex PCR reads through MiXCR, one entry per CDR3 protein. Of about 690,000 distinct CDR3 sequences listed, around 15% are singletons. Material: blood. Receptor source: a man aged 45-65 years with Graves' hyperthyroidism.

This clonotype showed up many times. V and J are TRBV11-2 and TRBJ2-7; 13 bases are a match to TRBD2. Germline V gene data show CDR1 as SGHAT and CDR2 as FQNNGV. The CDR3 is 18 residues long. With V trimmed by 3 bases and J by 2 bases, 10 bases remained unmatched. In DNA, the CDR3 is TGTGCCAGCAGCTTCGGGACTAGCGGGACGACGACCCCCTACGAGCAGTACTTC. It encodes CASSFGTSGTTTPYEQYF.

This clonotype was found many times. The chain uses TRBV2 and TRBJ2-1; weak D call: TRBD1 (5 bases). The CDR3 totals 17 residues. Between the trimmed V and J ends, which lost 1 base and 6 bases, there was a span of 19 bases. Germline V gene lookup returns CDR1 SNHLY and CDR2 FYNNEI. Written as DNA, the CDR3 is TGTGCCAGCAGTGAAGGGGGCGGAACCTACCGCGGCAATGAGCAGTTCTTC. This sequence encodes CASSEGGGTYRGNEQFF. The entire variable domain, with the rest obtained from reference TRBV2 and TRBJ2-1, is as follows: EPEVTQTPSHQVTQMGQEVILRCVPISNHLYFYWYRQILGQKVEFLVSFYNNEISEKSEIFDDQFSVERPDGSNFTLKIRSTKLEDSAMYFCASSEGGGTYRGNEQFFGPGTRLTVL.

V is TRBV20-1 and J is TRBJ1-5; D is uncertain. This CDR3 region has 16 residues. Between the trimmed V and J ends, which lost 1 base and 4 bases, there was a span of 17 bases. The germline CDR1 and CDR2 sequences are DFQATT and SNEGSKA (reference sequence). CDR3 loop: CSARARSGPYNQPQHF. In DNA, the CDR3 is TGCAGTGCTAGAGCGAGGTCAGGCCCCTATAATCAGCCCCAGCATTTT.

The sample holds a few counts of this clonotype. The chain combines TRBV9 with TRBJ1-2; 7 positions agree with TRBD1. CDR3 length equals 16 residues. Per the germline V gene, CDR1 is SGDLS and CDR2 is YYNGEE. The V segment lost 4 bases and the J segment 2 bases; nucleotides outside the gene matches: 11. CDR3 nucleotides: TGTGCCAGCAGCCAGACAGGGTCCGCGCTGAACTATGGCTACACCTTC. Protein sequence: CASSQTGSALNYGYTF.

V and J are TRBV27 and TRBJ2-1, with 13 bases identical to TRBD2. Germline V gene data show CDR1 as MNHEY and CDR2 as SMNVEV (reference sequence). The CDR3 spans 17 residues. V dropped 4 bases and J dropped 3; count of bases not matched to a gene: 6. The chain's CDR3 is CASSSRLAGGRYNEQFF. The CDR3 DNA is TGTGCCAGCAGTTCCCGACTAGCGGGAGGCCGCTACAATGAGCAGTTCTTC.

In its sample, this clonotype was seen a few times. The chain couples TRBV5-1 to TRBJ2-7, with a tentative D call TRBD1 (5 bases). CDR1 and CDR2 from the germline V gene are SGHRS and YFSETQ. V lost 5 bases, J lost 1 base, and 13 bases lay in between. This CDR3 has 14 residues. DNA for the CDR3: TGCGCCAGCAGTGCTGGGGCGCCATCCTACGAGCAGTACTTC. Its translation: CASSAGAPSYEQYF.

The chain is built from TRBV7-9 and TRBJ2-1; D possibly corresponds to TRBD1 (5 bases). V was cut by 1 base and J by 15 bases, with 16 bases left in between. This CDR3 contains 13 residues. CDR1 is SEHNR, CDR2 FQNEAQ, per germline (reference sequence). The DNA of the CDR3 is TGTGCCAGCAGCTTAGTCGTGTCTGGAGACAGGTTCTTC. It encodes CASSLVVSGDRFF.

This clonotype occurred many times. This sequence joins TRBV27 and TRBJ1-4; D is ambiguous. In germline, CDR1 is MNHEY, CDR2 SMNVEV (reference sequence). V lost 4 bases to trimming and J lost 2 bases, with 8 bases between them. The CDR3 has 14 residues. The CDR3 DNA reads as TGTGCCAGCAGTTCTGGGCCTACTAATGAAAAACTGTTTTTT. This encodes CASSSGPTNEKLFF.

The rearrangement uses TRBV20-1 and TRBJ2-7; a possible D gene is TRBD2 (5 bases). Trimming took 0 bases from V and 4 from J, leaving 16 bases between them. The CDR3 is 15 amino acids. Germline-derived CDR1 and CDR2 are DFQATT and SNEGSKA (reference sequence). The CDR3 coding sequence is TGCAGTGCTAGAGATCCTGGCGGACTTATTTACGAGCAGTACTTC. Amino acids: CSARDPGGLIYEQYF.

The chain links TRBV29-1 to TRBJ2-1; weak D call: TRBD1 (6 bases). Trimming stripped 3 bases from V and 0 bases from J, with 15 bases between. CDR1 and CDR2 (germline): SQVTM, ANQGSEA. This CDR3 contains 16 residues. CDR3 DNA: TGCAGCGTTGATGCCCCAGGGGTGAGCTCCTACAATGAGCAGTTCTTC. This gives the protein CSVDAPGVSSYNEQFF.

The genes are TRBV6-1 and TRBJ1-1, with unresolved D. The CDR3 sequence is 14 residues long. V was trimmed by 2 bases and J by 3 bases, leaving 10 bases between them. Germline lookup yields CDR1 MNHNS and CDR2 SASEGT. CDR3 in DNA: TGTGCCAGCAGTGAACATGACGGCGACACTGAAGCTTTCTTT. It is translated as CASSEHDGDTEAFF.

Many counts were recorded for this clonotype. CDR3 in DNA: TGCAGTGCTAGAGATTTTTTGACTAGCGGGAGGAATGAGCAGTTCTTC. Its translation is CSARDFLTSGRNEQFF. The rearrangement joins TRBV20-1 to TRBJ2-1; 13 bases are shared with TRBD2. From germline, CDR1 is DFQATT and CDR2 SNEGSKA (reference sequence). With V trimmed by 0 bases and J by 7 bases, 6 bases remained unmatched. The CDR3 sequence is 16 residues long.

In its sample, this clonotype was seen a few times. The genes are TRBV20-1 and TRBJ1-1, with a tentative D call TRBD1 (6 bases). This CDR3 comprises 15 residues. Germline V gene sequence: CDR1 DFQATT, CDR2 SNEGSKA (reference sequence). The germline V and J ends were trimmed by 5 bases and 5 bases, with 21 bases remaining between them. In DNA, the CDR3 is TGCAGTGCTCCCCAGAGATCGGGGGCGGGGACTGAAGCTTTCTTT. It is translated as CSAPQRSGAGTEAFF.

This clonotype was seen many times. V gene TRBV10-3 combines with J gene TRBJ1-2; TRBD1 might be the D (5 bases). This CDR3 has 14 residues. Trimming shortened V by 0 bases and J by 6 bases, and 11 bases separated the two germline ends. Looked up from germline, CDR1 is ENHRY and CDR2 is SYGVKD. The CDR3 nucleotides read TGTGCCATCAGTGAGTCCGGGGGGATCCATGGCTACACCTTC. Translating gives CAISESGGIHGYTF.

This clonotype was counted between two and nine times. In DNA, the CDR3 is TGTGCCAGCAGCATAGAGAGGACAGGGGGTAACTATGGCTACACCTTC. As protein: CASSIERTGGNYGYTF. The chain recombines TRBV7-9 with TRBJ1-2; 10 bases are a match to TRBD1. The CDR3 length is 16 residues. CDR1 and CDR2 (germline): SEHNR, FQNEAQ (reference sequence). V trimming: 5 bases; J trimming: 1 base; junction bases outside the gene matches: 7.

V usage is TRBV28 and J usage is TRBJ2-7; possibly TRBD1 for D (6 bases). The CDR3 covers 16 residues. V was pared by 3 bases and J by 0 bases, with 15 bases between. Germline V gene lookup returns CDR1 MDHEN and CDR2 SYDVKM. CDR3 coding DNA: TGTGCCAGCAGTTTTCCCCTGGACAGTATCTCCTACGAGCAGTACTTC. Amino acid sequence: CASSFPLDSISYEQYF.

This clonotype was counted a few times. This rearrangement joins TRBV20-1 to TRBJ1-1; D possibly corresponds to TRBD1 (5 bases). There are 17 residues in the CDR3. CDR1 is DFQATT and CDR2 is SNEGSKA in the germline V gene (reference sequence). Trimming took 6 bases from V and 3 from J, leaving 26 bases between them. The DNA of the CDR3 is TGCAGTGCCACCGCCAACTATGGGAAGAGGGGATACACTGAAGCTTTCTTT. It encodes CSATANYGKRGYTEAFF.

This clonotype was recorded at least ten times. V is TRBV2 and J is TRBJ2-2, with 8 bases aligning to TRBD1. The CDR3 length is 14 residues. The ends lost 8 bases at V and 4 bases at J; junction bases unmatched: 6. CDR1 and CDR2 (germline): SNHLY, FYNNEI. Here the CDR3 reads CASLGTGGTGELFF. The CDR3 DNA is TGTGCCAGCCTTGGGACAGGCGGCACCGGGGAGCTGTTTTTT.

Note on this clonotype: This may come from a read error, since a much larger clone is one base off. The rearrangement uses TRBV28 and TRBJ2-2, with 8 nucleotides matching TRBD2. The CDR3 runs 16 residues. The germline gives CDR1 MDHEN, CDR2 SYDVKM. CDR3 sequence (DNA): TGTGCCAGCCGCCCGGGTAGCGGGGTAAACACCGGGGAGCTGTTGTTT. Residues: CASRPGSGVNTGELLF.

The chain combines TRBV28 with TRBJ1-4; no definite D call. Trimming shortened V by 2 bases and J by 0 bases, and 7 bases separated the two germline ends. This CDR3 is 15 amino acids long. Germline CDR1 MDHEN, CDR2 SYDVKM. CDR3 sequence reads: CASSLTAATNEKLFF. In DNA form, the CDR3 reads TGTGCCAGCAGTTTAACAGCTGCAACTAATGAAAAACTGTTTTTT.

The chain employs TRBV13 and TRBJ2-3; unclear D gene. CDR3 length: 15 amino acids. The germline CDR1 and CDR2 sequences are PRHDT and FYEKMQ (reference sequence). V was cut by 7 bases and J by 1 base, with 15 bases left in between. The CDR3 sequence: CASTSRVRRTDTQYF. The CDR3 nucleotides are TGTGCCAGCACCTCCCGGGTAAGGCGCACAGATACGCAGTATTTT.